The next 18 T cell receptor beta chains were all read from a single sample in a study of shared clonotypes between healthy human individuals. CD8 cells regarded as naive lacked CD45RO, were positively chosen for CCR7, and omitted terminally differentiated effector memory CD45RA+ cells. Generated by immunoSEQ multiplex PCR, the TCRdb table keeps only in-frame clones and is missing some. The sample contains approximately 1.9 million clones, 93% of which appear only once. Sequenced material: naive CD8+ T cells from PBMCs. The receptors come from a young man in good health. Some clones in this sample may be carry-over from other donors' samples.

The chain employs TRBV11-2 and TRBJ2-5, with D hard to call. The J call is in doubt because the DNA end fits TRBJ2-7 better. This CDR3 has 16 amino acids. In germline, CDR1 is SGHAT, CDR2 FQNNGV. As DNA, the CDR3 is TGTGCCAGCAGCTTAGTAAGTAGGGCTAGTTTATACGAGCAGTACTTC. This translates into CASSLVSRASLYEQYF.

The J gene is TRBJ1-1, the V gene TRBV15; 7 positions agree with TRBD1. The CDR3 consists of 14 residues. With V trimmed by 6 bases and J by 3 bases, 7 bases remained unmatched. Per the germline V gene, CDR1 is LNHNV and CDR2 is YYDKDF (reference sequence). CDR3: CATSPTGRYTEAFF. The CDR3 DNA reads as TGTGCCACCAGTCCGACAGGGAGGTACACTGAAGCTTTCTTT.

This chain's CDR3 is CASSVTRSLSGNTIYF. The CDR3 region has the DNA TGTGCCAGCAGCGTGACGAGAAGTCTCTCTGGAAACACCATATATTTT. This sequence joins TRBV9 and TRBJ1-3; D not resolved. This CDR3 contains 16 residues. V was pared by 2 bases and J by 0 bases, with 12 bases between. CDR1 SGDLS and CDR2 YYNGEE come from the germline V gene.

This clone was recorded only once. The rearrangement uses TRBV7-9 and TRBJ2-5, with TRBD1 as a possible D gene (6 bases). This CDR3 contains 16 residues. The V gene's germline CDR1 is SEHNR and CDR2 FQNEAQ (reference sequence). Trimming left V 5 bases short and J 0 bases short, with 16 bases between. CDR3 nucleotide sequence: TGTGCCAGCAGCCCAAGGGGGTACAGCAACCAAGAGACCCAGTACTTC. It is translated as CASSPRGYSNQETQYF.

The chain joins TRBV19 to TRBJ2-2; 7 bases are shared with TRBD1. The CDR3 covers 18 residues. Per germline, CDR1 LNHDA and CDR2 SQIVND (reference sequence). V dropped 2 bases and J dropped 5; count of bases not matched to a gene: 14. The CDR3 region is CASSINSPRQGWTGELFF. The CDR3 DNA reads as TGTGCCAGTAGTATAAATAGTCCCCGACAGGGATGGACCGGGGAGCTGTTTTTT.

The chain employs TRBV4-2 and TRBJ2-2, with D unresolved. The CDR3 spans 18 residues. V dropped 7 bases and J dropped 1 base, with 22 bases sitting between them. Germline V gene data show CDR1 as LGHNA and CDR2 as YNFKEQ. CDR3 nucleotide sequence: TGTGCCAGCAAAAACACCCCCCGCGGCCCGGAGAACACCGGGGAGCTGTTTTTT. It yields the protein CASKNTPRGPENTGELFF.

The genes are TRBV5-1 and TRBJ2-7, with 7 bases lining up with TRBD1. The J segment lost 2 bases and the V segment lost 5 bases, leaving 10 bases of the junction unmatched. The CDR3 extends over 15 amino acids. Germline loops: CDR1 SGHRS, CDR2 YFSETQ. The CDR3 is CASSFGTAKTYEQYF. The CDR3 DNA sequence: TGCGCCAGCAGTTTTGGGACAGCGAAGACCTACGAGCAGTACTTC.

The chain uses TRBV19 and TRBJ2-4; D might be TRBD1 (5 bases). Germline V gene sequence: CDR1 LNHDA, CDR2 SQIVND (reference sequence). CDR3 length: 15 residues. The V gene lost 3 bases and the J gene lost 3 bases, with 12 bases spanning the gap. This CDR3 is CASSIRDSLKNIQYF. CDR3 in DNA: TGTGCCAGTAGTATCCGAGACAGCCTCAAAAACATTCAGTACTTC.

V and J are TRBV28 and TRBJ2-7, with a possible D match to TRBD1 (5 bases). V was pared by 6 bases and J by 4 bases, with 13 bases between. The CDR3 loop spans 13 amino acids. Germline CDR1 MDHEN, CDR2 SYDVKM. The CDR3 is CASRSDGQYEQYF. The CDR3 region has the DNA TGTGCCAGCAGGAGTGATGGACAATACGAGCAGTACTTC. The variable domain in full, completed from reference TRBV28 and TRBJ2-7, reads DVKVTQSSRYLVKRTGEKVFLECVQDMDHENMFWYRQDPGLGLRLIYFSYDVKMKEKGDIPEGYSVSREKKERFSLILESASTNQTSMYLCASRSDGQYEQYFGPGTRLTVT.

The V gene is TRBV6-4, the J gene TRBJ2-2; 7 nucleotides align to TRBD2. The junction had 3 bases not matched to a gene; V was cut back by 2 bases and J by 0 bases. This CDR3 spans 16 amino acids. Per the germline V gene, CDR1 is MRHNA and CDR2 is SNTAGT. CDR3 protein: CASSDGLAANTGELFF. CDR3 sequence (DNA): TGTGCCAGCAGTGACGGGCTAGCGGCGAACACCGGGGAGCTGTTTTTT.

Comment on this clone: This same CDR3 is encoded by further DNA sequences in the sample. The chain uses TRBV9 and TRBJ1-1; D not resolved. The CDR3 covers 15 residues. Germline V lookup: CDR1 SGDLS, CDR2 YYNGEE. Deletions cut 0 bases from V and 1 base from J, with 10 bases between. The CDR3 region has the DNA TGTGCCAGCAGCGTAGAGGGAACGGGGAACACTGAAGCTTTCTTT. Translated, it gives CASSVEGTGNTEAFF.

This chain links TRBV19 with TRBJ2-7; the match to TRBD2 covers 7 bases. Germline V gives CDR1 LNHDA, CDR2 SQIVND (reference sequence). V lost 1 base, J lost 3 bases, and 3 bases stayed unmatched. CDR3 size: 14 residues. CDR3 loop: CASSIGRTSYEQYF. The CDR3 nucleotides read TGTGCCAGTAGTATAGGGCGGACTAGCTACGAGCAGTACTTC.

The chain uses TRBV9 and TRBJ1-1; D is undetermined. V lost 3 bases, J lost 6 bases, and 12 bases lay in between. The CDR3 totals 13 residues. The germline V gene has CDR1 SGDLS and CDR2 YYNGEE. Here the CDR3 reads CASSAIIGPEAFF. For the CDR3, the DNA is TGTGCCAGCAGCGCGATCATAGGCCCTGAAGCTTTCTTT.

V usage is TRBV19 and J usage is TRBJ1-2; D is possibly TRBD1 (5 bases). Trimming took 5 bases from V and 3 from J, leaving 13 bases between them. The CDR3 sequence is 14 residues long. CDR1 and CDR2 from the germline V gene are LNHDA and SQIVND (reference sequence). The DNA of the CDR3 is TGTGCCAGTAGTTGGAGGGGCAAAGACTATGGCTACACCTTC. It is translated as CASSWRGKDYGYTF.

The V call is TRBV9, the J call TRBJ2-5; D unclear. The CDR3 totals 15 residues. Germline V CDR1 and CDR2: SGDLS, YYNGEE. V gave up 0 bases and J gave up 4 bases, with 13 bases separating them. CDR3 in DNA: TGTGCCAGCAGCGTAGGGCCCGGAGCCGCAGAGACCCAGTACTTC. Amino acids: CASSVGPGAAETQYF.

The chain has TRBV6-6 and TRBJ2-7; 7 bases line up with TRBD2. The ends lost 5 bases at V and 0 bases at J; junction bases unmatched: 4. This CDR3 is 14 amino acids long. CDR1 is MNHNY, CDR2 SVGAGI, per germline (reference sequence). CDR3 DNA: TGTGCCAGCAGTCAAGCGGGAAGCTCCTACGAGCAGTACTTC. Protein: CASSQAGSSYEQYF.

The chain recombines TRBV4-1 with TRBJ2-5; D might be TRBD1 or TRBD2, each matching 5 bases. Germline-derived CDR1 and CDR2 are MGHRA and YSYEKL. V gave up 2 bases and J gave up 5 bases, with 15 bases separating them. This CDR3 has 15 residues. In nucleotides, the CDR3 is TGCGCCAGCAGCCAACGGGGCGGCAGTATCGAGACCCAGTACTTC. Protein product: CASSQRGGSIETQYF.

The chain employs TRBV30 and TRBJ2-7; the D is unclear. The CDR3 is 13 residues long. Per germline, CDR1 GTSNPN and CDR2 SVGIG (reference sequence). V was trimmed by 3 bases and J by 2 bases, leaving 11 bases between them. The DNA for the CDR3 is TGTGCCTGGAGAGGGCTGATAACCTACGAGCAGTACTTC. Protein: CAWRGLITYEQYF.